The subject of this entry is one TCR beta chain. This CDR3 has 14 amino acids. Trimming left V 9 bases short and J 1 base short, with 13 bases between. Germline loops: CDR1 LNHNV, CDR2 YYDKDF (reference sequence). This sample stems from a study of blood T cell repertoires in COVID-19. The overall study: Researchers got acute and convalescent COVID-19 samples from the United States, Italy and Spain. Nucleic acid was either cDNA or gDNA, and it came from T cells, B-cell-depleted T cells, or PBMCs.

Original methodology: How many nucleated cells were present was estimated from reference gene primer amplification. TCRdb's copy holds only in-frame clones and misses some; the assay was immunoSEQ multiplex PCR. From that table come the V and J calls and clone size; the DNA was used to work out D and trimming. The data show hundreds of thousands of clones, 85% to 90% seen once. The TCR sequence derives from a woman in her twenties or thirties with acute or convalescent COVID-19. The sequencing sample was made of peripheral blood. The V call is TRBV15, the J call TRBJ1-3; D ambiguous. The CDR3 spells CATERERSGNTIYF. Here the CDR3 DNA reads TGTGCCACGGAACGGGAGCGATCTGGAAACACCATATATTTT.